This is a list of T cell receptor beta chains from one sample in a study of cytotoxic CD8 clonotypes in ibrutinib-treated CLL. TCRdb's table, derived via immunoSEQ multiplex PCR, lists solely in-frame clones and lacks some. Of roughly 76,000 clones listed, 70% to 90% were seen once; the top ten hold 7.5% to 8%. The sequences come from PBMCs, collected at disease progression, from a patient treated with ibrutinib. The receptor set was obtained from a human donor with chronic lymphocytic leukemia. Each CDR3 is given with its conserved first and last residue. The D gene is left open where the match is weak. Size is stated for part of the rows, as once, few or many counts, or as a class when the clone is expanded.

D gene: .
clone size: .
J gene: TRBJ2-7
V gene: TRBV12-5
CDR3 protein: CASGLVHPPYEQYF
CDR3 DNA: TGTGCTAGTGGTTTGGTACATCCCCCCTACGAGCAGTACTTC

D gene: .
clone size: .
J gene: TRBJ2-7
V gene: TRBV30
CDR3 protein: CAWSARLGSEQYF
CDR3 DNA: TGTGCCTGGAGTGCTAGATTAGGGAGCGAGCAGTACTTC

D gene: TRBD2
clone size: .
J gene: TRBJ2-5
V gene: TRBV4-1
CDR3 protein: CASSQGRLAPNFQYF
CDR3 DNA: TGCGCCAGCAGCCAAGGCCGACTAGCGCCTAATTTCCAGTACTTC

D gene: TRBD2
clone size: .
J gene: TRBJ2-7
V gene: TRBV18
CDR3 protein: CASSQAGEIYEQYF
CDR3 DNA: TGTGCCAGCTCCCAGGCGGGGGAGATCTACGAGCAGTACTTC

D gene: .
clone size: .
J gene: TRBJ2-1
V gene: TRBV7-2
CDR3 protein: CASSLLTIKVF
CDR3 DNA: TGTGCCAGCAGCTTACTGACCATAAAGGTCTTC

D gene: .
clone size: .
J gene: TRBJ2-6
V gene: TRBV5-1
CDR3 protein: CASRGVDRGANVLTF
CDR3 DNA: TGCGCCAGCAGAGGGGTGGATAGGGGGGCCAACGTCCTGACTTTC

D gene: TRBD2
clone size: .
J gene: TRBJ2-7
V gene: TRBV28
CDR3 protein: CASSFRAPLAGAPREQYF
CDR3 DNA: TGTGCCAGCAGTTTCCGCGCTCCACTAGCGGGGGCCCCTCGCGAGCAGTACTTC

D gene: TRBD1
clone size: .
J gene: TRBJ1-1
V gene: TRBV2
CDR3 protein: CASSARGQGNTEAFF
CDR3 DNA: TGTGCCAGCAGTGCCCGAGGACAGGGTAACACTGAAGCTTTCTTT

D gene: .
clone size: .
J gene: TRBJ1-5
V gene: TRBV28
CDR3 protein: CASSFDGTNQPQHF
CDR3 DNA: TGTGCCAGCAGTTTCGATGGGACTAATCAGCCCCAGCATTTT

D gene: .
clone size: many
J gene: TRBJ2-3
V gene: TRBV7-2
CDR3 protein: CASSLDPRRLSTDTQYF
CDR3 DNA: TGTGCCAGCAGCTTAGATCCTCGACGCCTAAGCACAGATACGCAGTATTTT

D gene: .
clone size: .
J gene: TRBJ2-2
V gene: TRBV12-5
CDR3 protein: CASGLVRVAVSTGELFF
CDR3 DNA: TGTGCTAGTGGTTTGGTACGGGTAGCGGTGAGCACCGGGGAGCTGTTTTTT

D gene: .
clone size: .
J gene: TRBJ2-7
V gene: TRBV18
CDR3 protein: CASSLSGSVNYEQYF
CDR3 DNA: TGTGCCAGCTCCCTTAGCGGATCAGTCAATTACGAGCAGTACTTC

D gene: .
clone size: .
J gene: TRBJ1-5
V gene: TRBV11-2
CDR3 protein: CASSEVGSNQPQHF
CDR3 DNA: TGTGCCAGCAGCGAAGTTGGTAGCAATCAGCCCCAGCATTTT

D gene: .
clone size: .
J gene: TRBJ2-2
V gene: TRBV11-2
CDR3 protein: CASSPLRQTPNTGELFF
CDR3 DNA: TGTGCCAGCAGCCCGCTTAGACAAACCCCGAACACCGGGGAGCTGTTTTTT

D gene: .
clone size: .
J gene: TRBJ1-2
V gene: TRBV18
CDR3 protein: CASSPLEGGYTF
CDR3 DNA: TGTGCCAGCTCACCACTGGAGGGTGGCTACACCTTC

D gene: .
clone size: .
J gene: TRBJ2-7
V gene: TRBV6-6
CDR3 protein: CASSYSWGSYEQYF
CDR3 DNA: TGTGCCAGCAGTTACTCCTGGGGATCCTACGAGCAGTACTTC

D gene: TRBD2
clone size: .
J gene: TRBJ2-3
V gene: TRBV5-1
CDR3 protein: CASSLAGLDEDTQYF
CDR3 DNA: TGCGCCAGCAGCTTGGCGGGACTAGACGAGGATACGCAGTATTTT

D gene: TRBD1
clone size: .
J gene: TRBJ1-5
V gene: TRBV18
CDR3 protein: CASSPGGQANQPQHF
CDR3 DNA: TGTGCCAGCTCACCGGGGGGACAGGCCAATCAGCCCCAGCATTTT

D gene: .
clone size: .
J gene: TRBJ1-3
V gene: TRBV6-5
CDR3 protein: CASSSDGFSGNTIYF
CDR3 DNA: TGTGCCAGCAGTTCCGACGGATTCTCTGGAAACACCATATATTTT

D gene: TRBD1
clone size: .
J gene: TRBJ1-5
V gene: TRBV18
CDR3 protein: CASSGTGGNQPQHF
CDR3 DNA: TGTGCCAGCTCCGGGACAGGGGGCAATCAGCCCCAGCATTTT

D gene: .
clone size: .
J gene: TRBJ2-7
V gene: TRBV10-3
CDR3 protein: CAISGFPYEQYF
CDR3 DNA: TGTGCCATCAGTGGTTTCCCATACGAGCAGTACTTC

D gene: TRBD1
clone size: .
J gene: TRBJ1-4
V gene: TRBV2
CDR3 protein: CASSDIAWTGPNEKLFF
CDR3 DNA: TGTGCCAGCAGTGACATCGCCTGGACAGGGCCGAATGAAAAACTGTTTTTT

D gene: .
clone size: .
J gene: TRBJ2-2
V gene: TRBV6-1
CDR3 protein: CASRDTGDTGELFF
CDR3 DNA: TGTGCCAGTCGAGACACGGGGGACACCGGGGAGCTGTTTTTT

D gene: .
clone size: .
J gene: TRBJ2-2
V gene: TRBV19
CDR3 protein: CASSISGTSNTGELFF
CDR3 DNA: TGTGCCAGTAGTATATCCGGGACCTCGAACACCGGGGAGCTGTTTTTT

D gene: .
clone size: .
J gene: TRBJ2-2
V gene: TRBV27
CDR3 protein: CASSPHSRGPNTGELFF
CDR3 DNA: TGTGCCAGCAGTCCCCACTCTAGGGGTCCTAACACCGGGGAGCTGTTTTTT

D gene: .
clone size: .
J gene: TRBJ1-5
V gene: TRBV6-6
CDR3 protein: CASAKGADTNNQPQHF
CDR3 DNA: TGTGCCAGCGCAAAGGGAGCCGATACAAACAATCAGCCCCAGCATTTT

D gene: TRBD1
clone size: .
J gene: TRBJ1-2
V gene: TRBV10-3
CDR3 protein: CAIRGQGASNYGYTF
CDR3 DNA: TGTGCCATCAGAGGGCAGGGGGCGTCTAACTATGGCTACACCTTC

D gene: TRBD1
clone size: .
J gene: TRBJ1-2
V gene: TRBV5-4
CDR3 protein: CASSLIGQGGFRYTF
CDR3 DNA: TGTGCCAGCAGCTTGATAGGCCAGGGGGGCTTTCGGTACACCTTC

D gene: .
clone size: .
J gene: TRBJ1-5
V gene: TRBV27
CDR3 protein: CASSLSAGASNQPQHF
CDR3 DNA: TGTGCCAGCAGTTTATCGGCAGGGGCTAGCAATCAGCCCCAGCATTTT

D gene: .
clone size: .
J gene: TRBJ1-1
V gene: TRBV5-1
CDR3 protein: CASSLTLNRVLTEAFF
CDR3 DNA: TGCGCCAGCAGCCTAACGTTAAACAGGGTTTTGACTGAAGCTTTCTTT

D gene: .
clone size: .
J gene: TRBJ1-1
V gene: TRBV15
CDR3 protein: CATSRQVNTEAFF
CDR3 DNA: TGTGCCACCAGCAGACAAGTGAACACTGAAGCTTTCTTT

D gene: TRBD1
clone size: few
J gene: TRBJ1-2
V gene: TRBV18
CDR3 protein: CASSPKGQGDGYTF
CDR3 DNA: TGTGCCAGCTCACCCAAGGGACAGGGTGATGGCTACACCTTC